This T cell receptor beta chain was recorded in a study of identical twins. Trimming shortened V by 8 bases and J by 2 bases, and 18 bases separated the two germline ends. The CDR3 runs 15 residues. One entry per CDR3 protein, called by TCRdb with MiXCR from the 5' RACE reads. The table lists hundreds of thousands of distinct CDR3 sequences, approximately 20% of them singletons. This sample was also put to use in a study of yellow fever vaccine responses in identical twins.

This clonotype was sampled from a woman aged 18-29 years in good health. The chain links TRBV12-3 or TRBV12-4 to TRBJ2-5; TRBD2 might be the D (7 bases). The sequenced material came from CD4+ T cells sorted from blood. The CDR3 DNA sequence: TGTGCCAGCGGGTCCGGGGGGCTCTCACAAGAGACCCAGTACTTC. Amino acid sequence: CASGSGGLSQETQYF.